This T cell receptor (beta chain) was observed in a study of T cell clones after liver transplantation. Study background: Three of eight recipients were HCV-positive; others had non-autoimmune, non-viral indications. At least one year of complete immunosuppression withdrawal without enzymes over twice normal defined tolerance.

Sequencing was performed with immunoSEQ multiplex PCR; in TCRdb, only in-frame clones are kept and a portion is missing. The sample yields 40,000 to 55,000 clones, about 86% seen once. Germline V gene data show CDR1 as MNHNS and CDR2 as SASEGT. The ends were cut back, 5 bases at V and 0 bases at J, with 9 bases in the middle. The CDR3 consists of 14 residues. The sequencing here drew on CD4+ T cells from blood, taken 24 months after liver transplant. The TCR was taken from a human patient who received a liver transplant. Some T cells may have originated in the graft donor. This chain connects TRBV6-1 to TRBJ2-3; a weak D match, TRBD1 (5 bases). The DNA for the CDR3 is TGTGCCAGCAGTCGACAGACCAGCACAGATACGCAGTATTTT. Encoded protein: CASSRQTSTDTQYF.